This TCR beta chain emerged from a study of beta chain features in type 1 diabetes. Study observations and caveats: Naive, central memory and Treg TCRB repertoires seemed to resemble each other more closely in patients than they did in healthy donors. A possible short-template PCR bias applies equally to patients and controls. TCRB CDR3s from Type 1 diabetes patients were moderately but significantly shorter in all four CD4+ subsets.

The investigators reverse transcribed all of the isolated RNA, so they sequenced expressed TCRB transcripts. Profiled with immunoSEQ multiplex PCR; TCRdb holds only in-frame clones, not every one. The sample holds over 14,000 clones, 60% to 80% seen once. CDR3 size: 13 residues. The V and J ends lost 1 base and 9 bases, in that order; junction bases with no gene match: 4. From germline, CDR1 is SGHNT and CDR2 YYREEE (reference sequence). Of note for this clone: Antigen unknown.

The source of this sequence is a woman under 30 with type 1 diabetes. The sequenced sample was stem cell memory CD4+ T cells from blood. The chain recombines TRBV5-4 with TRBJ2-1; TRBD1 agrees at 7 bases. The CDR3 DNA follows: TGTGCCAGCAGCTTGAGGGGGCGGATTGAGCAGTTCTTC. Residues: CASSLRGRIEQFF.